The rows below give T cell receptor beta chains drawn from one sample of a study of cytomegalovirus exposure and HLA in healthy donors. The table came from immunoSEQ multiplex PCR; TCRdb's copy has only in-frame clones and leaves some out. The table lists about 67,000 clones, about two thirds of them singletons, with approximately 2.1% in the top ten. Material for sequencing was PBMCs. The receptors stem from a woman between 25 and 40 years old in good health and CMV-seronegative. The CDR3 runs from the conserved cysteine through the conserved F or W. The order of the fields is V gene, CDR3 protein.

V gene: TRBV21-1; CDR3 protein: CASSSTGTEQFF
V gene: TRBV27; CDR3 protein: CASTRTGVINEQFF
V gene: TRBV7-3; CDR3 protein: CASSLSGNQPQHF
V gene: TRBV5-1; CDR3 protein: CASSLAGTGGTDTQYF
V gene: TRBV21-1; CDR3 protein: CASSAGTGWHWSTEAFF
V gene: TRBV5-1; CDR3 protein: CASSLAGGIHNEQFF
V gene: TRBV18; CDR3 protein: CASSLDRASYEQYF
V gene: TRBV12-5; CDR3 protein: CASGLVLGAGAGEQYF
V gene: TRBV7-9; CDR3 protein: CASSLVTGPNEQFF
V gene: TRBV5-1; CDR3 protein: CASSVRGGAGDTQYF
V gene: TRBV4-1; CDR3 protein: CASSQAGQGRRETQYF
V gene: TRBV23-1; CDR3 protein: CASSQSHLSSGNTIYF
V gene: TRBV10-3; CDR3 protein: CATHRERNSPLHF
V gene: TRBV14; CDR3 protein: CASSQARGRTTEAFF
V gene: TRBV10-1; CDR3 protein: CASSEGAGGPYTQYF
V gene: TRBV7-3; CDR3 protein: CASSDLGSPLHF
V gene: TRBV9; CDR3 protein: CASSVEIAGIGNEQFF
V gene: TRBV5-1; CDR3 protein: CASSLVSGGAYEQFF
V gene: TRBV27; CDR3 protein: CASSYGAGLPYEQYF
V gene: TRBV5-4; CDR3 protein: CASSLARDYLTGNGGELFF
V gene: TRBV11-2; CDR3 protein: CASSLQPADEQYF
V gene: TRBV7-9; CDR3 protein: CASSLGATGEQYF
V gene: TRBV6-1; CDR3 protein: CASSVGPVATGDNQPQHF
V gene: TRBV11-1; CDR3 protein: CASSLGRGSNQPQHF
V gene: TRBV28; CDR3 protein: CASSRTGQGTDTQYF
V gene: TRBV4-3; CDR3 protein: CASSQDQRQYNEQFF
V gene: TRBV18; CDR3 protein: CASSPLLAGGPPNEQFF
V gene: TRBV7-2; CDR3 protein: CASSLDRGPDEQYF